One sample yielded the 28 T cell receptor beta chains listed below, sequenced in a study of brain T cells in children with intractable seizures. Data came from immunoSEQ multiplex PCR; TCRdb stores just in-frame clones and leaves some out. Of fewer than 150,000 clones listed, 85% to 95% are singletons. Sequences were derived from peripheral blood, sampled at surgery. Source of these receptors: a boy younger than two with hemimegalencephaly and intractable seizures.

The chain uses TRBV29-1 and TRBJ1-1; D not certain. CDR1 and CDR2 (germline): SQVTM, ANQGSEA. The CDR3 is 13 amino acids. The V and J ends lost 4 bases and 1 base respectively, with 10 bases between them. For the CDR3, the DNA is TGCAGCGTTGTGCAAGCCCCGAACACTGAAGCTTTCTTT. It codes for CSVVQAPNTEAFF.

This clone was seen more than once but under ten times. The rearrangement links TRBV4-2 to TRBJ2-7; D not resolved. Trimming shortened V by 4 bases and J by 4 bases, and 11 bases separated the two germline ends. The CDR3 sequence is 13 residues long. Germline CDR1 and CDR2: LGHNA and YNFKEQ. CDR3 nucleotides: TGTGCCAGCAGCCCACAGAGAGAGTACGAGCAGTACTTC. Translated, it gives CASSPQREYEQYF.

The V gene is TRBV4-1, the J gene TRBJ1-1; D might be TRBD1 (5 bases). Germline V lookup: CDR1 MGHRA, CDR2 YSYEKL. V gave up 0 bases and J gave up 3 bases, with 5 bases separating them. CDR3 size: 13 residues. CDR3 bases: TGCGCCAGCAGCCAAGACAGGGACACTGAAGCTTTCTTT. Protein: CASSQDRDTEAFF.

The genes are TRBV28 and TRBJ2-7; weak D call: TRBD1 (6 bases). The CDR3 spans 14 residues. Per germline, CDR1 MDHEN and CDR2 SYDVKM. The germline V and J ends were trimmed by 4 bases and 0 bases, with 10 bases remaining between them. The CDR3 is CASSSLQGSYEQYF. In nucleotides, the CDR3 is TGTGCCAGCAGTTCACTACAGGGCTCCTACGAGCAGTACTTC.

This chain connects TRBV10-3 to TRBJ2-2, with D hard to call. The germline V and J ends were trimmed by 3 bases and 2 bases, with 4 bases remaining between them. CDR3 length equals 13 residues. Germline V gene lookup returns CDR1 ENHRY and CDR2 SYGVKD. The CDR3 region is CAISDSNTGELFF. The CDR3 bases are TGTGCCATCAGTGATAGCAACACCGGGGAGCTGTTTTTT.

The CDR3 is CASSLMGNQPQHF. Written as DNA, the CDR3 is TGCGCCAGCAGCTTGATGGGCAATCAGCCCCAGCATTTT. The chain carries TRBV5-1 and TRBJ1-5; no clear D gene. V shed 1 base and J shed 2 bases, with 4 bases lying between them. The CDR3 length is 13 residues. In germline, CDR1 is SGHRS, CDR2 YFSETQ.

The chain employs TRBV4-1 and TRBJ1-2, with 8 bases matching TRBD1. The V segment lost 0 bases and the J segment 2 bases; nucleotides outside the gene matches: 2. The CDR3 sequence is 15 residues long. Germline V gene sequence: CDR1 MGHRA, CDR2 YSYEKL. In nucleotides, the CDR3 is TGCGCCAGCAGCCAAGAAAGACAGGGGAACTATGGCTACACCTTC. It is translated as CASSQERQGNYGYTF.

The chain employs TRBV9 and TRBJ2-7, with 7 positions matching TRBD2. Germline lookup yields CDR1 SGDLS and CDR2 YYNGEE. V lost 3 bases and J lost 0; bases outside the gene matches: 0. CDR3 size: 13 residues. This chain's CDR3 is CASSGTSSYEQYF. The CDR3 DNA reads as TGTGCCAGCAGCGGGACTAGCTCCTACGAGCAGTACTTC.

With respect to this clone: This sample includes further DNA sequences coding for the same CDR3. The V gene is TRBV6-2 or TRBV6-3, the J gene TRBJ2-1; TRBD2 agrees at 10 bases. V was clipped by 0 bases and J by 4 bases; unmatched bases: 3. From germline, CDR1 is MNHEY and CDR2 SVGEGT. The CDR3 loop spans 16 amino acids. CDR3 bases: TGTGCCAGCAGTTACTCGAAACTAGCGGGATACAATGAGCAGTTCTTC. The encoded protein is CASSYSKLAGYNEQFF.

The V gene is TRBV6-4, the J gene TRBJ1-5; D is unclear. CDR3 length: 16 residues. The V gene's germline CDR1 is MRHNA and CDR2 SNTAGT. Trimming removed 5 bases at V and 0 bases at J, with 14 bases between. CDR3 region: CASSIGRINSNQPQHF. The CDR3 nucleotides are TGTGCCAGCAGTATTGGACGGATTAATAGCAATCAGCCCCAGCATTTT.

This chain uses TRBV24-1 with TRBJ1-5; D is perhaps TRBD1 (5 bases). The germline V gene has CDR1 KGHDR and CDR2 SFDVKD. Trimming cost V 0 bases and J 6 bases, with 5 bases left between them. The CDR3 has 13 amino acids. CDR3 amino acids: CATSDLQGQPQHF. The DNA for the CDR3 is TGTGCCACCAGTGATTTGCAGGGTCAGCCCCAGCATTTT.

This chain uses TRBV7-9 with TRBJ2-7, with 7 bases aligning to TRBD2. Germline trimming cut 4 bases from V and 3 bases from J; bases unmatched to any gene: 6. Germline V gene sequence: CDR1 SEHNR, CDR2 FQNEAQ (reference sequence). CDR3 length: 14 residues. CDR3: CASSSPGLLYEQYF. The CDR3 DNA reads as TGTGCCAGCAGCTCCCCGGGACTACTCTACGAGCAGTACTTC. Drawing the rest from reference TRBV7-9 and TRBJ2-7, the complete variable domain is DTGVSQNPRHKITKRGQNVTFRCDPISEHNRLYWYRQTLGQGPEFLTYFQNEAQLEKSRLLSDRFSAERPKGSFSTLEIQRTEQGDSAMYLCASSSPGLLYEQYFGPGTRLTVT.

The gene calls are TRBV5-1 and TRBJ2-7; 9 bases agree with TRBD1. Trimming removed 2 bases from V and 4 bases from J; junction bases left unmatched: 7. Germline V lookup: CDR1 SGHRS, CDR2 YFSETQ. This CDR3 region has 15 residues. The CDR3: CASSFGDRVGYEQYF. The CDR3 bases are TGCGCCAGCAGCTTTGGGGACAGGGTTGGGTACGAGCAGTACTTC.

This chain uses TRBV27 with TRBJ1-5, with no clear D. Trimming took off 2 bases at V and 2 bases at J, with 7 bases between the two ends. The CDR3 consists of 14 residues. Germline V CDR1 and CDR2: MNHEY, SMNVEV (reference sequence). This CDR3 is CASSLKPGNQPQHF. CDR3 coding DNA: TGTGCCAGCAGTTTAAAGCCGGGCAATCAGCCCCAGCATTTT.

The V call is TRBV12-3 or TRBV12-4, the J call TRBJ1-2, with no clear D. Trimming took off 1 base at V and 5 bases at J, with 8 bases between the two ends. This CDR3 has 13 amino acids. CDR3 protein: CASSLVRFYGYTF. In DNA, the CDR3 is TGTGCCAGCAGTTTAGTCAGGTTTTATGGCTACACCTTC.

The rearrangement links TRBV3-1 (or the pseudogene TRBV3-2) to TRBJ2-1; TRBD2 aligns across 11 bases. J was trimmed by 3 bases and V by 0 bases; bases with no gene match: 1. Germline V gives CDR1 LGHDT, CDR2 YNNKEL (reference sequence). This CDR3 comprises 16 residues. CDR3: CASSQEGLAVYNEQFF. CDR3 DNA sequence: TGTGCCAGCAGCCAAGAGGGACTAGCGGTCTACAATGAGCAGTTCTTC.

J is TRBJ2-7 and V is TRBV28, with no clear D. The CDR3 has 15 amino acids. Germline V gene lookup returns CDR1 MDHEN and CDR2 SYDVKM. V lost 2 bases and J lost 0, with 11 bases in between. This CDR3 is CASSLKSMTSYEQYF. DNA of the CDR3: TGTGCCAGCAGTTTAAAGTCTATGACCTCCTACGAGCAGTACTTC.

The chain is built from TRBV6-5 and TRBJ1-3, with D tentatively TRBD1 (6 bases). The ends were cut back, 7 bases at V and 1 base at J, with 11 bases in the middle. Germline-derived CDR1 and CDR2 are MNHEY and SVGAGI. There are 14 residues in the CDR3. This CDR3 reads CASTRGNSGNTIYF. CDR3 nucleotides: TGTGCCAGCACCAGGGGCAATTCTGGAAACACCATATATTTT.

The chain joins TRBV11-3 to TRBJ2-2, with D possibly called TRBD1 or TRBD2 (6 bases each). Germline-derived CDR1 and CDR2 are SGHNT and YENEEA. V lost 5 bases, J lost 4 bases, and 17 bases lay in between. The CDR3 runs 16 residues. DNA for the CDR3: TGTGCCAGCAGCCAAGGAAGGACAGCGGGCACCGGGGAGCTGTTTTTT. This gives the protein CASSQGRTAGTGELFF.

The V call is TRBV5-1, the J call TRBJ2-7; TRBD2 matches 9 bases. The CDR3 covers 18 residues. With V trimmed by 0 bases and J by 3 bases, 13 bases remained unmatched. Germline assignment: CDR1 SGHRS and CDR2 YFSETQ. The CDR3 nucleotides read TGCGCCAGCAGCTTGGCCGGGACTAGCTCCCTTGGGGGCTACGAGCAGTACTTC. Protein sequence: CASSLAGTSSLGGYEQYF. The variable domain in full, completed from reference TRBV5-1 and TRBJ2-7, reads KAGVTQTPRYLIKTRGQQVTLSCSPISGHRSVSWYQQTPGQGLQFLFEYFSETQRNKGNFPGRFSGRQFSNSRSEMNVSTLELGDSALYLCASSLAGTSSLGGYEQYFGPGTRLTVT.

In its sample, this clone was seen a few times. This chain connects TRBV19 to TRBJ1-5; D not resolved. Germline CDR1 LNHDA, CDR2 SQIVND (reference sequence). V was clipped by 7 bases and J by 5 bases, with 12 bases between them. This CDR3 spans 13 amino acids. This CDR3 reads CASKGEAYQPQHF. The CDR3, as DNA: TGTGCCAGTAAGGGAGAGGCCTATCAGCCCCAGCATTTT. Based on the CDR3 plus reference TRBV19 and TRBJ1-5, the full variable domain is DGGITQSPKYLFRKEGQNVTLSCEQNLNHDAMYWYRQDPGQGLRLIYYSQIVNDFQKGDIAEGYSVSREKKESFPLTVTSAQKNPTAFYLCASKGEAYQPQHFGDGTRLSIL.

The chain employs TRBV7-8 and TRBJ2-1; 9 nucleotides line up with TRBD2. CDR1 SGHVS and CDR2 FQNEAQ come from the germline V gene. This CDR3 is 16 amino acids long. Germline trimming cut 4 bases from V and 10 bases from J; bases unmatched to any gene: 14. CDR3 loop: CASSSLGLAGSGEQFF. CDR3 bases: TGTGCCAGCAGCTCTCTCGGCCTAGCGGGATCCGGGGAGCAGTTCTTC.

This chain uses TRBV19 with TRBJ1-6; D gene unclear. This CDR3 spans 15 amino acids. The ends were cut back, 1 base at V and 9 bases at J, with 13 bases in the middle. CDR1 is LNHDA and CDR2 is SQIVND in the germline V gene (reference sequence). The CDR3 DNA reads TGTGCCAGTAGTATAGCGGGCCGACCGATTTCACCCCTCCACTTT. Protein product: CASSIAGRPISPLHF.

The chain is built from TRBV5-6 and TRBJ1-1; D remains unclear. This CDR3 contains 15 residues. Trimming took 0 bases from V and 1 from J, leaving 10 bases between them. CDR1 and CDR2 (germline): SGHDT, YYEEEE. The CDR3 bases are TGTGCCAGCAGCTTGGGGGCAGGCAAGAACACTGAAGCTTTCTTT. It translates to CASSLGAGKNTEAFF.

The CDR3 sequence: CASIYGRGLNTEAFF. The CDR3, as DNA: TGTGCCAGCATCTACGGGAGGGGATTGAACACTGAAGCTTTCTTT. The J gene is TRBJ1-1, the V gene TRBV6-5, with D possibly TRBD1 on 5 matching bases. Trimming took off 7 bases at V and 0 bases at J, with 15 bases between the two ends. The CDR3 extends over 15 amino acids. Germline CDR1 and CDR2: MNHEY and SVGAGI.

CDR3 protein: CASSQAEAGYTF. The CDR3 DNA is TGTGCCAGCAGCCAAGCAGAAGCTGGCTACACCTTC. The chain employs TRBV3-1 (or the pseudogene TRBV3-2) and TRBJ1-2, with D uncertain. Germline V gives CDR1 LGHDT, CDR2 YNNKEL (reference sequence). The CDR3 sequence is 12 residues long. Trimming took 1 base from V and 7 from J, leaving 7 bases between them.

This clone was found once. The chain carries TRBV6-5 and TRBJ2-5, with no clear D. CDR3 length: 12 amino acids. Germline-derived CDR1 and CDR2 are MNHEY and SVGAGI. V dropped 0 bases and J dropped 3 bases, with 2 bases sitting between them. CDR3 in amino acids: CASSYSEETQYF. The CDR3 DNA is TGTGCCAGCAGTTACTCTGAAGAGACCCAGTACTTC.

This clone has only one observation. The chain combines TRBV19 with TRBJ1-5, with D maybe TRBD1 (5 bases). Trimming shortened V by 3 bases and J by 6 bases, and 18 bases separated the two germline ends. The CDR3 consists of 16 residues. From germline, CDR1 is LNHDA and CDR2 SQIVND (reference sequence). CDR3 residues: CASSMVVWKGSQPQHF. DNA for the CDR3: TGTGCCAGTAGTATGGTCGTGTGGAAGGGGAGTCAGCCCCAGCATTTT.